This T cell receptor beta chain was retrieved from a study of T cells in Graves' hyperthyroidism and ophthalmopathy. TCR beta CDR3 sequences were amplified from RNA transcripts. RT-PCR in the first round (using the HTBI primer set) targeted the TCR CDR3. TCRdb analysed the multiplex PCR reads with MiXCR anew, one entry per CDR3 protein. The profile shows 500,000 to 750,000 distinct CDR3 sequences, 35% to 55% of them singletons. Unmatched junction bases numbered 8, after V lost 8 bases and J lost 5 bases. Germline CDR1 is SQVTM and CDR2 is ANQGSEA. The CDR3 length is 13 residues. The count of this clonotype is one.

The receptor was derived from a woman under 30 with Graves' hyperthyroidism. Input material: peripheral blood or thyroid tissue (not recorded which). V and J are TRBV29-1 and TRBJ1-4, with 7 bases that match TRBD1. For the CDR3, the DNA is TGCAGCAGCGCACAGGGGCGAAATGAAAAACTGTTTTTT. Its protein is CSSAQGRNEKLFF. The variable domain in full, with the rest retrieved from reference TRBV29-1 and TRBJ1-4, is SAVISQKPSRDICQRGTSLTIQCQVDSQVTMMFWYRQQPGQSLTLIATANQGSEATYESGFVIDKFPISRPNLTFSTLTVSNMSPEDSSIYLCSSAQGRNEKLFFGSGTQLSVL.